A selection of T cell receptor beta chains follows, all from one sample in a study of cytomegalovirus exposure and HLA in healthy donors. Some clones are missing from TCRdb's copy, which holds only in-frame ones; the method was immunoSEQ multiplex PCR. The table has around 64,000 clones, roughly 90% seen once. The sequencing input was PBMCs. These receptors came from a woman younger than 45 in good health and CMV-seronegative. CDR3s leave out the opening cysteine and the closing phenylalanine or tryptophan. Only part of the rows carry a size: once, few, many, or a class if the clone is expanded.

v_gene,j_gene,abundance,CDR3aa
TRBV7-9,TRBJ1-2,.,ASSLGTGYGYT
TRBV7-2,TRBJ1-1,once,ASSLQGAEAF
TRBV30,TRBJ2-7,few,AWSVRGLWQY
TRBV4-1,TRBJ2-1,.,ASSQVKRELSEQF
TRBV6-5,TRBJ2-7,.,ASSKTGSSYEQY
TRBV30,TRBJ2-6,.,AWSELGPHSGANVLT
TRBV2,TRBJ2-3,few,ASTPLTDTQY
TRBV6-5,TRBJ1-1,.,ASSYSGGQTHTEAF
TRBV9,TRBJ2-1,.,ASGTAVQF
TRBV10-1,TRBJ2-6,few,ASSGSGANVLT
TRBV4-1,TRBJ1-2,.,ASSQTGQGAGYT
TRBV7-3,TRBJ2-7,once,ASSLTSGRANEQY
TRBV30,TRBJ1-4,.,AWSVPHRGSNEKLF
TRBV2,TRBJ1-6,once,ASSERWANSPLH
TRBV4-3,TRBJ2-3,few,ASSLSTGEADTQY
TRBV19,TRBJ1-2,few,ASRQGEGYGYT
TRBV19,TRBJ2-3,.,ASSIEGLAGSDTQY
TRBV19,TRBJ2-7,.,ASSNRAPLKQY
TRBV7-6,TRBJ1-4,.,ASSLATGTWEKLF
TRBV7-2,TRBJ1-1,.,ASSHHRDRGNTEAF
TRBV28,TRBJ1-2,.,ASSLENYGYT
TRBV19,TRBJ1-1,.,ASRGFDRGRKTTEAF
TRBV7-3,TRBJ2-3,once,ASSLSGITDTQY
TRBV2,TRBJ1-3,once,ASKQGLGNTIY
TRBV28,TRBJ2-5,.,ASRVAGDRETQY
TRBV7-9,TRBJ2-7,.,ASSLVDRALYEQY
TRBV27,TRBJ2-7,.,ASSPRDRVYEQY
TRBV25-1,TRBJ2-3,.,ASSESLDTQY
TRBV6-5,TRBJ1-1,.,ASSYGALGDFEAF
TRBV5-6,TRBJ2-4,.,ASSLWTGGPKNIQY
TRBV4-3,TRBJ1-3,.,ASSQDIGGAGNTIY
TRBV27,TRBJ2-7,.,ASSLGQTTYEQY
TRBV6-5,TRBJ2-7,few,ASSRDSSDEQY
TRBV2,TRBJ2-3,once,ASMGLAGTDTQY
TRBV28,TRBJ1-5,.,ASSLEQEYQPQH
TRBV6-7,TRBJ2-7,.,ASSYSMPFGLAGAPLSREQY
TRBV18,TRBJ2-7,.,ASSPQSSYEQY
TRBV4-3,TRBJ2-4,.,ASSPGLAGGSLAKNIQY
TRBV6-5,TRBJ2-3,.,ASSYDGRKSDTQY
TRBV28,TRBJ2-7,.,ASSLLRRAGEDEQY
TRBV23-1,TRBJ1-2,.,ASSGQGYDYGYT
TRBV7-5,TRBJ2-1,once,VRSPMILAGNEQF
TRBV2,TRBJ2-3,.,ASSEPTRHSQY
TRBV6-5,TRBJ2-2,.,ASSYSGGTGELF
TRBV13,TRBJ2-3,once,ASSLVSGGGTDTQY
TRBV4-1,TRBJ2-3,few,ASSQESPQGGTDTQY
TRBV4-3,TRBJ1-2,once,ASSQNRGRDYGYT